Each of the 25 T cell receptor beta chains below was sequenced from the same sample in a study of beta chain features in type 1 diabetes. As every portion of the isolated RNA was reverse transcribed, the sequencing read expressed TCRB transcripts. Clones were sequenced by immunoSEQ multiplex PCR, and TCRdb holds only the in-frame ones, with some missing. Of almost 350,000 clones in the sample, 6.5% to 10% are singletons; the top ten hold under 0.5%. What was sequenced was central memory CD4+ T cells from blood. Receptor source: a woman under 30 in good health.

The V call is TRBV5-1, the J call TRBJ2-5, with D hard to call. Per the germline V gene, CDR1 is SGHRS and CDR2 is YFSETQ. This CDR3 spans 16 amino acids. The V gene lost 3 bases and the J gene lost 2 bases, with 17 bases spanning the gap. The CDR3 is CASSSAAVPGQETQYF. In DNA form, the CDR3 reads TGCGCCAGCAGCTCGGCGGCTGTGCCAGGACAAGAGACCCAGTACTTC.

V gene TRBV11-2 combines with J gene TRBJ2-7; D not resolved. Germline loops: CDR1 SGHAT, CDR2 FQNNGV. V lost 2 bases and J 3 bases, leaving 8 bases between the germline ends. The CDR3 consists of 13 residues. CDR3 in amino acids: CASSLRTGYEQYF. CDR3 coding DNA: TGTGCCAGCAGCTTACGGACCGGCTACGAGCAGTACTTC.

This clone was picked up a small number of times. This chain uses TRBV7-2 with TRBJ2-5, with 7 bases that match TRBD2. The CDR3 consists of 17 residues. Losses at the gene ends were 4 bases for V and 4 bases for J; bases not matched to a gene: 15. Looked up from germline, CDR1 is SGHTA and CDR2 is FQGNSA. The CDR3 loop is CASSSPGFAGVGETQYF. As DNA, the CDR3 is TGTGCCAGCAGCTCCCCGGGGTTTGCGGGAGTTGGAGAGACCCAGTACTTC.

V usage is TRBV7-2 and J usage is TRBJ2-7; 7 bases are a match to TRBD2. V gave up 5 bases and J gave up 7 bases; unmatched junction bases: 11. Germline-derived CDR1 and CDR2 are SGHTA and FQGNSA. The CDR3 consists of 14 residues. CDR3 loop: CASSRNPGGVEQYF. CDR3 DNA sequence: TGTGCCAGCAGCCGAAACCCGGGGGGTGTAGAGCAGTACTTC.

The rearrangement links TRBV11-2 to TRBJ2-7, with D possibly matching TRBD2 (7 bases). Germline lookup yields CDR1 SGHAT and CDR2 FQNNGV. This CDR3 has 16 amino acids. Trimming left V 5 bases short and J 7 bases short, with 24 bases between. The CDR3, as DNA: TGTGCCAGCAGCGCGACGGGGGCGGGAGTATATCGGGAGCAGTACTTC. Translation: CASSATGAGVYREQYF.

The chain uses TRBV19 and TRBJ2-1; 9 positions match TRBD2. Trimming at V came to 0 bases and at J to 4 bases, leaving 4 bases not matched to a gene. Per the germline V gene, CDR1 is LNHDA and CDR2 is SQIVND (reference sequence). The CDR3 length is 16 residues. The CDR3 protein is CASSIDLAGRYNEQFF. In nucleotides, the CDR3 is TGTGCCAGTAGTATAGATCTAGCGGGAAGGTACAATGAGCAGTTCTTC.

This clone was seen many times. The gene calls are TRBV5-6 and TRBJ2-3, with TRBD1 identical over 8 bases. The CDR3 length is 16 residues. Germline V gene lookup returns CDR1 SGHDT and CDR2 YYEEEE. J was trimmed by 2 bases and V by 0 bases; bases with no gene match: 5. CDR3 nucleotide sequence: TGTGCCAGCAGCTTGGCGCGGCAGGGGGCCACAGATACGCAGTATTTT. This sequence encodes CASSLARQGATDTQYF.

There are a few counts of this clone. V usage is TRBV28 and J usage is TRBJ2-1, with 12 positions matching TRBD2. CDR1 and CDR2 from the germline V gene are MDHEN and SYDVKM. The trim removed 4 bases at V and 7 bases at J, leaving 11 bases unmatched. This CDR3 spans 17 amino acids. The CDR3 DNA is TGTGCCAGCAGTTCGGTAGTCGGCGGACTAGCGGGAAATGAGCAGTTCTTC. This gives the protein CASSSVVGGLAGNEQFF.

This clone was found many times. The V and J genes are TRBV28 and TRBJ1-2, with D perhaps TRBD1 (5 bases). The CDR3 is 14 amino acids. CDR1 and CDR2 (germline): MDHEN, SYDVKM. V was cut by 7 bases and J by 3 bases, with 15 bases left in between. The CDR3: CASKGPPLHYGYTF. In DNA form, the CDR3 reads TGTGCCAGCAAGGGGCCACCTCTCCACTATGGCTACACCTTC.

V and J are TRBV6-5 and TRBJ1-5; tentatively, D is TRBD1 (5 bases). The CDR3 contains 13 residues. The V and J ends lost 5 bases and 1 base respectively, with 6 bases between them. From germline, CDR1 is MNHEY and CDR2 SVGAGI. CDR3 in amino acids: CASSRDSNQPQHF. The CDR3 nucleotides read TGTGCCAGCAGTCGGGACAGCAATCAGCCCCAGCATTTT.

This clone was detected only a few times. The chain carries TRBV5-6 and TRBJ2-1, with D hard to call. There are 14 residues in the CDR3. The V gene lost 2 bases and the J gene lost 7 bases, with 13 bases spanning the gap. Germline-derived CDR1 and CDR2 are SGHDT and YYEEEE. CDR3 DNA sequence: TGTGCCAGCAGCTTTCGGGTGGGCCCAAATGAGCAGTTCTTC. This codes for CASSFRVGPNEQFF.

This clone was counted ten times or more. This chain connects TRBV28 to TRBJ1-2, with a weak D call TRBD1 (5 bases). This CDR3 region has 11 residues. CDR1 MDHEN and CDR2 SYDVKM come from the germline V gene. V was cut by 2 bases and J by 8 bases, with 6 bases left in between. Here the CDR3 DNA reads TGTGCCAGCAGTTTAGGGGACGGCTACACCTTC. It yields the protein CASSLGDGYTF.

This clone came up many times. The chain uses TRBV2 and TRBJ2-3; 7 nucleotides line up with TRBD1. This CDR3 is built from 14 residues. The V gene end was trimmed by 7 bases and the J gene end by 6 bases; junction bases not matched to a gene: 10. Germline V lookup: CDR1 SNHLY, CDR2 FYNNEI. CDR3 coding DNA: TGTGCCAGCACGTCACAGGGGTTTTTGGATACGCAGTATTTT. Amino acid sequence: CASTSQGFLDTQYF.

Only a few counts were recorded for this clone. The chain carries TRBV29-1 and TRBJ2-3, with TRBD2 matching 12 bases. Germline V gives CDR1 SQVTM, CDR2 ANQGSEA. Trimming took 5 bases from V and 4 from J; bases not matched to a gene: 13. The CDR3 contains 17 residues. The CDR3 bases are TGCAGCGTTCGAACAAGAGGACTAGCGGGACCGTCAGATACGCAGTATTTT. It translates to CSVRTRGLAGPSDTQYF.

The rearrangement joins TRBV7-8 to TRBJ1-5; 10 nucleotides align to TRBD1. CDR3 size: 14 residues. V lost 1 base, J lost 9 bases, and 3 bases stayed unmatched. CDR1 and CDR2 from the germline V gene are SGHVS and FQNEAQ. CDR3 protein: CASSLGTGGRPQHF. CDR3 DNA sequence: TGTGCCAGCAGCTTAGGGACAGGGGGTCGGCCCCAGCATTTT.

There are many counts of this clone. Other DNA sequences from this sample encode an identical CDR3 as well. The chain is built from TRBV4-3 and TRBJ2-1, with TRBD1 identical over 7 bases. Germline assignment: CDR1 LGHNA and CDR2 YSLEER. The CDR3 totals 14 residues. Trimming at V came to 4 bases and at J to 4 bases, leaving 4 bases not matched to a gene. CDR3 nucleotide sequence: TGCGCCAGCAGCCGACAGGGCGGGTACAATGAGCAGTTCTTC. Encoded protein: CASSRQGGYNEQFF.

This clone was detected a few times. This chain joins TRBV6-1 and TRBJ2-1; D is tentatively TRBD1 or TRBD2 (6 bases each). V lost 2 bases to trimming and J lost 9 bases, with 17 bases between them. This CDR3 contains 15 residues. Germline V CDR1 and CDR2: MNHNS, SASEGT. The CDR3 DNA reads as TGTGCCAGCAGTGAACAGGGGCGAGGTAGCGGTGAGCAGTTCTTC. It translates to CASSEQGRGSGEQFF.

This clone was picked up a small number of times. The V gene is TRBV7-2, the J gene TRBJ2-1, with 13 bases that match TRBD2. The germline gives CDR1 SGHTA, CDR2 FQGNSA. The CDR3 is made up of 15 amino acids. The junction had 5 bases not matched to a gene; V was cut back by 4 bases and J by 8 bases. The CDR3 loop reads CASSSGTSGVDEQFF. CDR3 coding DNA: TGTGCCAGCAGCTCCGGGACTAGCGGGGTCGATGAGCAGTTCTTC.

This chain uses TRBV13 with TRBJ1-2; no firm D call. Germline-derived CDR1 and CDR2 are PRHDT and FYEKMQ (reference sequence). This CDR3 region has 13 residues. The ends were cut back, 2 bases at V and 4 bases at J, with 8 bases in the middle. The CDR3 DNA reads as TGTGCCAGCAGCTTACAGAGAATCTATGGCTACACCTTC. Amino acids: CASSLQRIYGYTF.

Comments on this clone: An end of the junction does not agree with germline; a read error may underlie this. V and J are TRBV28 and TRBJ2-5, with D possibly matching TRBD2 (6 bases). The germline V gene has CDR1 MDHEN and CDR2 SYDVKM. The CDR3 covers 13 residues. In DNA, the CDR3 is TGTGCCAGCAGTTTAGGACGTGGGAGGACCCATTACTTC. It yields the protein CASSLGRGRTHYF.

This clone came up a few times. As DNA, the CDR3 is TGTGCCAGCAGCCCCCCCGGGACATCCAGCACAGATACGCAGTATTTT. Translation gives CASSPPGTSSTDTQYF. This chain joins TRBV9 and TRBJ2-3; TRBD1 might be the D (6 bases). The germline CDR1 and CDR2 sequences are SGDLS and YYNGEE. V lost 4 bases and J lost 0, with 15 bases in between. CDR3 length: 16 residues.

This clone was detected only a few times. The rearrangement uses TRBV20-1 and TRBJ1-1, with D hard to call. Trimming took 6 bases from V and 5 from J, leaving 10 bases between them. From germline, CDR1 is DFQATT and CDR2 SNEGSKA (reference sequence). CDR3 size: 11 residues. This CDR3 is CSAVSKTEAFF. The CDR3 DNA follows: TGCAGTGCCGTATCGAAGACTGAAGCTTTCTTT.

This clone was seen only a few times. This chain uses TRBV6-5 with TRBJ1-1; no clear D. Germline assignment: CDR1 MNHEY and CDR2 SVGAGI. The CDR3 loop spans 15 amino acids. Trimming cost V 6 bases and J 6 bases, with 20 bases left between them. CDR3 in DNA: TGTGCCAGCAGCCGTACTAACCTTCGAGGAGCTGAAGCTTTCTTT. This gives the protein CASSRTNLRGAEAFF.

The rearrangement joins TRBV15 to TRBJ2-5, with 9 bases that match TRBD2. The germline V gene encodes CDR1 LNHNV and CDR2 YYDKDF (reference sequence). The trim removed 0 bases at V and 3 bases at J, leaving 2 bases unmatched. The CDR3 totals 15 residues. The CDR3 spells CATSRDPSGEETQYF. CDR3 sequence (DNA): TGTGCCACCAGCAGAGACCCTAGCGGGGAAGAGACCCAGTACTTC.

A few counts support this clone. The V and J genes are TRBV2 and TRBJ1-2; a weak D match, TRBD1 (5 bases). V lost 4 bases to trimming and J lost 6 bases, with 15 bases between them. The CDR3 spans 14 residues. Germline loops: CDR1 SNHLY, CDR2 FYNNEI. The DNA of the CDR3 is TGTGCCAGCAGTGCCACCGGGACCCGGGATGGCTACACCTTC. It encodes CASSATGTRDGYTF.